The 19 T cell receptor beta chains reported below all come from one sample, sequenced in a study of regulatory T cells in long-lasting Graves disease. To make TCR beta libraries, researchers used iRepertoire HTBI primers and Arm-PCR of CDR3 regions. Via MiXCR, TCRdb re-called the multiplex PCR reads, giving one row per CDR3 protein. The sample carries 420,000 or so distinct CDR3 sequences, about a quarter recorded once. Time point noted: persistent/refractory GD, antithyroid drugs over 5 years with positive TRAb. The authors made the TCR library using RNA they extracted from PBMCs. Sequencing was performed on peripheral blood mononuclear cells (PBMCs), taken when the disease was refractory, from a patient treated with antithyroid drugs. These receptors originate from a female donor with Graves disease.

The chain uses TRBV28 and TRBJ2-1; the match to TRBD2 covers 8 bases. The CDR3 is 12 residues long. Unmatched junction bases numbered 7, after V lost 8 bases and J lost 10 bases. Germline loops: CDR1 MDHEN, CDR2 SYDVKM. The CDR3 here is CASSGRLAEQFF. In DNA form, the CDR3 reads TGTGCCAGCTCGGGCAGACTAGCGGAGCAGTTCTTC.

This clonotype was recorded many times. V is TRBV7-2 and J is TRBJ2-5, with a tentative D call TRBD1 (6 bases). The CDR3 is 12 amino acids. The V end lost 2 bases, the J end lost 12 bases, and 13 bases lay between the germline ends. CDR1 is SGHTA and CDR2 is FQGNSA in the germline V gene. The CDR3 sequence: CASSLLLGQKYF. The DNA for the CDR3 is TGTGCCAGCAGCTTATTACTGGGACAAAAGTACTTC.

This clonotype showed up many times. The V call is TRBV6-1, the J call TRBJ1-1; maybe TRBD1 (5 bases). Germline V gene data show CDR1 as MNHNS and CDR2 as SASEGT. The CDR3 is 13 amino acids. Trimming pared 6 bases from V and 5 bases from J, leaving 13 bases between. This CDR3 reads CASRATGGTEAFF. CDR3 coding DNA: TGTGCCAGCAGGGCTACGGGGGGGACTGAAGCTTTCTTT.

This clonotype was counted ten times or more. The gene calls are TRBV10-3 and TRBJ2-2, with D perhaps being TRBD1 or TRBD2 (6 bases each). Per the germline V gene, CDR1 is ENHRY and CDR2 is SYGVKD. The CDR3 covers 15 residues. Trimming shortened V by 6 bases and J by 1 base, and 12 bases separated the two germline ends. Written as DNA, the CDR3 is TGTGCCATCAGAGGAGGGACACTGAACACCGGGGAGCTGTTTTTT. It encodes CAIRGGTLNTGELFF.

This clonotype was seen only a few times. V and J are TRBV7-3 and TRBJ2-7; 8 nucleotides match TRBD2. CDR1 is SGHTA and CDR2 is FQGTGA in the germline V gene. The trim removed 6 bases at V and 2 bases at J, leaving 15 bases unmatched. The CDR3 runs to 17 residues. CDR3 amino acids: CASRKNRMVAGTYEQYF. The CDR3 bases are TGTGCCAGCAGAAAAAATAGGATGGTAGCGGGAACCTACGAGCAGTACTTC.

This clonotype was observed a handful of times. This chain connects TRBV20-1 to TRBJ2-7; D unclear. The V end lost 6 bases, the J end lost 3 bases, and 15 bases lay between the germline ends. Germline V lookup: CDR1 DFQATT, CDR2 SNEGSKA (reference sequence). The CDR3 has 13 amino acids. The CDR3 sequence is CSASSVMGYEQYF. CDR3 bases: TGCAGTGCCTCGAGCGTTATGGGCTACGAGCAGTACTTC.

This clonotype was counted between two and nine times. The rearrangement links TRBV18 to TRBJ1-2, with 8 bases fitting TRBD1. Per germline, CDR1 KGHSH and CDR2 LQKENI. Unmatched junction bases numbered 5, after V lost 2 bases and J lost 3 bases. CDR3 size: 15 residues. The CDR3 DNA reads TGTGCCAGCTCACCAGTCGACAGGGGACACTATGGCTACACCTTC. It codes for CASSPVDRGHYGYTF.

This clonotype was seen ten or more times. The chain is built from TRBV28 and TRBJ2-7; the D gene is possibly TRBD1 (5 bases). The length of the CDR3 is 11 residues. The V end lost 8 bases, the J end lost 4 bases, and 9 bases lay between the germline ends. Germline V gene sequence: CDR1 MDHEN, CDR2 SYDVKM. CDR3 nucleotide sequence: TGTGCCAGCGGGGCCAGATACGAGCAGTACTTC. Translation gives CASGARYEQYF.

In this sample, this clonotype turned up many times. The J gene is TRBJ2-7, the V gene TRBV7-9; tentatively, D is TRBD2 (6 bases). CDR1 SEHNR and CDR2 FQNEAQ come from the germline V gene (reference sequence). The germline V and J ends were trimmed by 5 bases and 0 bases, with 23 bases remaining between them. The CDR3 has 18 residues. This CDR3 reads CASSQGRGRASDSYEQYF. The CDR3 DNA follows: TGTGCCAGCAGCCAAGGGCGGGGTCGGGCTAGCGACTCCTACGAGCAGTACTTC.

The V gene is TRBV28, the J gene TRBJ2-7, with 8 nucleotides matching TRBD2. This CDR3 region has 19 residues. Germline CDR1 and CDR2: MDHEN and SYDVKM. V lost 6 bases and J lost 2; bases outside the gene matches: 21. This CDR3 reads CASSSPAGGPITPAYEQYF. CDR3 DNA: TGTGCCAGCAGCTCCCCCGCGGGAGGCCCCATCACCCCAGCCTACGAGCAGTACTTC.

This clonotype was seen repeatedly, ten times or more. The rearrangement joins TRBV2 to TRBJ1-1; D gene unclear. The ends were cut back, 6 bases at V and 1 base at J, with 12 bases in the middle. This CDR3 is 14 amino acids long. Germline CDR1 and CDR2: SNHLY and FYNNEI. CDR3 sequence: CASSALLPNTEAFF. The CDR3 DNA is TGTGCCAGCAGCGCCTTACTCCCGAACACTGAAGCTTTCTTT.

This clonotype appeared many times. The chain recombines TRBV29-1 with TRBJ1-5; the match to TRBD1 covers 11 bases. Losses at the gene ends were 6 bases for V and 0 bases for J; bases not matched to a gene: 4. This CDR3 spans 15 amino acids. The germline gives CDR1 SQVTM, CDR2 ANQGSEA. CDR3 sequence: CSVGQGVYSNQPQHF. Written as DNA, the CDR3 is TGCAGCGTGGGACAGGGGGTTTATAGCAATCAGCCCCAGCATTTT.

Comment on this clonotype: A much larger clone differs by one base, so this may be a read error. This sequence joins TRBV27 and TRBJ1-2; D is ambiguous. The V gene's germline CDR1 is MNHEY and CDR2 SMNVEV (reference sequence). V lost 9 bases and J lost 8, with 22 bases in between. CDR3 length equals 14 residues. The CDR3: CASPNDLFRRGYTF. The CDR3, as DNA: TGTGCCAGTCCCAACGACCTCTTCCGGAGGGGCTACACCTTC.

V usage is TRBV29-1 and J usage is TRBJ2-7, with 12 bases identical to TRBD2. The germline V gene encodes CDR1 SQVTM and CDR2 ANQGSEA. The CDR3 sequence is 17 residues long. V trimming: 2 bases; J trimming: 6 bases; junction bases outside the gene matches: 14. CDR3 sequence (DNA): TGCAGCGTTGAATCTGCTAGCGGGAGGGCTGAAGGAATCGAGCAGTACTTC. It translates to CSVESASGRAEGIEQYF.

In its sample, this clonotype was seen many times. V usage is TRBV6-1 and J usage is TRBJ2-7, with unresolved D. The CDR3 length is 14 residues. V was trimmed by 3 bases and J by 0 bases, leaving 9 bases between them. The V gene's germline CDR1 is MNHNS and CDR2 SASEGT. The CDR3 nucleotides are TGTGCCAGCAGTGACCCAGTGGGCTCCTACGAGCAGTACTTC. Its translation is CASSDPVGSYEQYF.

The rearrangement links TRBV27 to TRBJ1-1; 8 bases fit TRBD1. The CDR3 consists of 11 residues. Germline loops: CDR1 MNHEY, CDR2 SMNVEV (reference sequence). V shed 5 bases and J 9 bases; nucleotides not matched to a gene: 2. The CDR3 DNA is TGTGCCAGCAGTGACAGGGGTCAAGCTTTCTTT. Protein sequence: CASSDRGQAFF.

The CDR3 DNA reads TGTGCCAGCAGTTTACGACCAGGGGGCAATCAGCCCCAGCATTTT. Its protein product is CASSLRPGGNQPQHF. The chain carries TRBV28 and TRBJ1-5, with D tentatively TRBD1 (6 bases). CDR1 is MDHEN, CDR2 SYDVKM, per germline. V gave up 2 bases and J gave up 2 bases, with 10 bases separating them. CDR3 length: 15 residues.

About this clonotype: A read error may be the cause here, since a much bigger clone is one base away. J is TRBJ2-5 and V is TRBV2, with 9 positions matching TRBD1. The germline CDR1 and CDR2 sequences are SNHLY and FYNNEI. This CDR3 region has 13 residues. CDR3 DNA: TGTGCCAGCAGTGAGGGACAGGGTATGACCCGGTACTTC. Protein product: CASSEGQGMTRYF.

The CDR3 DNA reads TGTGCCAGCAGGGACACCGGGGGGGACTACAATGAGCAGTTCTTC. Translated, it gives CASRDTGGDYNEQFF. The J gene is TRBJ2-1, the V gene TRBV2, with TRBD2 identical over 8 bases. This CDR3 contains 15 residues. Germline trimming cut 6 bases from V and 3 bases from J; bases unmatched to any gene: 7. Germline lookup yields CDR1 SNHLY and CDR2 FYNNEI.